These 27 T cell receptor beta chains share one sample of origin, sequenced in a study of blood T cell repertoires in COVID-19. Produced via immunoSEQ multiplex PCR; TCRdb's table is partial and in-frame only. Found here are some 230,000 clones, 80% to 90% of them singletons; the top ten hold 5% to 6.5%. Specimen: peripheral blood. All receptors derive from a woman aged 60 to 75 who had recovered from COVID-19.

The rearrangement joins TRBV9 to TRBJ2-1; 9 positions agree with TRBD1. The length of the CDR3 is 14 residues. The junction had 9 bases not matched to a gene; V was cut back by 6 bases and J by 8 bases. The germline gives CDR1 SGDLS, CDR2 YYNGEE. In DNA, the CDR3 is TGTGCCAGCACCAAGGGACAGGGCATTTATGAGCAGTTCTTC. This gives the protein CASTKGQGIYEQFF.

This chain connects TRBV19 to TRBJ1-1; perhaps TRBD1 as D (5 bases). CDR3 size: 18 residues. V dropped 2 bases and J dropped 4 bases, with 23 bases sitting between them. Germline CDR1 is LNHDA and CDR2 is SQIVND (reference sequence). CDR3 bases: TGTGCCAGTAGTATATGGACGGGGGGAGGTCGAGGATCCACTGAAGCTTTCTTT. Protein: CASSIWTGGGRGSTEAFF.

This clone has a handful of counts. V gene TRBV4-1 combines with J gene TRBJ1-2; D ambiguous. Trimming removed 1 base from V and 2 bases from J, with 8 bases in between. The CDR3 consists of 14 residues. CDR1 and CDR2 (germline): MGHRA, YSYEKL. CDR3 bases: TGCGCCAGCAGCCAAGTAGCGGCCAACTATGGCTACACCTTC. Its translation: CASSQVAANYGYTF.

The chain employs TRBV5-1 and TRBJ2-3; TRBD2 matches at 7 bases. Losses at the gene ends were 0 bases for V and 2 bases for J; bases not matched to a gene: 6. The germline V gene has CDR1 SGHRS and CDR2 YFSETQ. This CDR3 has 16 residues. The CDR3 coding sequence is TGCGCCAGCAGCTTGGTGGCGGGGGTCTTCACAGATACGCAGTATTTT. Residues: CASSLVAGVFTDTQYF. Using reference TRBV5-1 and TRBJ2-3 for the parts outside the CDR3, the full variable domain is KAGVTQTPRYLIKTRGQQVTLSCSPISGHRSVSWYQQTPGQGLQFLFEYFSETQRNKGNFPGRFSGRQFSNSRSEMNVSTLELGDSALYLCASSLVAGVFTDTQYFGPGTRLTVL.

V gene TRBV20-1 combines with J gene TRBJ2-7, with 9 bases fitting TRBD2. Germline trimming cut 5 bases from V and 10 bases from J; bases unmatched to any gene: 6. Germline CDR1 DFQATT, CDR2 SNEGSKA (reference sequence). The CDR3 sequence is 11 residues long. The CDR3 protein is CSAGLAHQQYF. CDR3 nucleotide sequence: TGCAGTGCTGGACTAGCGCATCAACAGTACTTC.

This clone was seen only a few times. The chain recombines TRBV2 with TRBJ1-2, with 10 bases identical to TRBD1. This CDR3 comprises 13 residues. CDR1 is SNHLY, CDR2 FYNNEI, per germline. The junction had 3 bases not matched to a gene; V was cut back by 6 bases and J by 5 bases. Here the CDR3 reads CASRRQGAYGYTF. CDR3 DNA: TGTGCCAGCAGGCGACAGGGGGCTTATGGCTACACCTTC.

The chain links TRBV18 to TRBJ2-7; D unresolved. Per the germline V gene, CDR1 is KGHSH and CDR2 is LQKENI. V lost 5 bases to trimming and J lost 0 bases, with 8 bases between them. CDR3 length: 13 amino acids. CDR3 DNA sequence: TGTGCCAGCTCAGAACAAAACTCCTACGAGCAGTACTTC. It yields the protein CASSEQNSYEQYF.

The V and J genes are TRBV7-3 and TRBJ2-5; 7 nucleotides line up with TRBD1. Germline V gives CDR1 SGHTA, CDR2 FQGTGA. The CDR3 spans 13 residues. J lost 5 bases, V lost 5 bases, and 5 bases had no gene match. CDR3 sequence: CASSQGVRETQYF. DNA for the CDR3: TGTGCCAGCAGCCAGGGGGTTAGGGAGACCCAGTACTTC.

V and J are TRBV29-1 and TRBJ2-3, with D possibly being TRBD2 (5 bases). This CDR3 spans 13 amino acids. Trimming removed 3 bases at V and 6 bases at J, with 13 bases between. Germline values: CDR1 SQVTM, CDR2 ANQGSEA. As DNA, the CDR3 is TGCAGCGTTGATCAGATAATAGCGGATACGCAGTATTTT. Protein: CSVDQIIADTQYF.

This chain links TRBV7-2 with TRBJ1-1; D may be TRBD1 (5 bases). Germline lookup yields CDR1 SGHTA and CDR2 FQGNSA. Trimming shortened V by 5 bases and J by 4 bases, and 14 bases separated the two germline ends. The CDR3 spans 14 residues. CDR3 region: CASSRTGGGTEAFF. The DNA for the CDR3 is TGTGCCAGCAGCCGTACGGGGGGGGGCACTGAAGCTTTCTTT.

This sequence joins TRBV29-1 and TRBJ1-2; TRBD1 aligns across 10 bases. With V trimmed by 3 bases and J by 0 bases, 4 bases remained unmatched. The CDR3 contains 15 residues. Germline V gives CDR1 SQVTM, CDR2 ANQGSEA. The CDR3 loop is CSVDIGQGANYGYTF. DNA of the CDR3: TGCAGCGTTGATATAGGACAGGGGGCTAACTATGGCTACACCTTC.

The rearrangement uses TRBV7-3 and TRBJ2-3; 12 nucleotides agree with TRBD2. The CDR3 contains 18 residues. Trimming cost V 2 bases and J 2 bases; bases outside gene matches: 8. Germline V CDR1 and CDR2: SGHTA, FQGTGA. CDR3 in DNA: TGTGCCAGCAGCTTATCAGGCCTAGCGGGGGGGTACACAGATACGCAGTATTTT. This gives the protein CASSLSGLAGGYTDTQYF.

The chain couples TRBV19 to TRBJ1-4; possibly TRBD1 for D (5 bases). Germline V gives CDR1 LNHDA, CDR2 SQIVND (reference sequence). The CDR3 totals 17 residues. Trimming pared 4 bases from V and 0 bases from J, leaving 15 bases between. The CDR3 sequence: CASSRRQSSPTNEKLFF. As DNA, the CDR3 is TGTGCCAGTAGTAGACGACAGTCAAGTCCAACTAATGAAAAACTGTTTTTT. The entire variable domain, with the rest obtained from reference TRBV19 and TRBJ1-4, is as follows: DGGITQSPKYLFRKEGQNVTLSCEQNLNHDAMYWYRQDPGQGLRLIYYSQIVNDFQKGDIAEGYSVSREKKESFPLTVTSAQKNPTAFYLCASSRRQSSPTNEKLFFGSGTQLSVL.

The CDR3 region has the DNA TGTGCCAGCAGCTCACAGGAAGATGGCTACACCTTC. The encoded protein is CASSSQEDGYTF. V gene TRBV5-4 combines with J gene TRBJ1-2, with D possibly being TRBD1 (5 bases). Between the trimmed V and J ends, which lost 3 bases and 6 bases, there was a span of 9 bases. The CDR3 is 12 residues long. Per germline, CDR1 SGHNT and CDR2 YYREEE (reference sequence).

This rearrangement joins TRBV18 to TRBJ1-4; a possible D gene is TRBD1 (5 bases). Per the germline V gene, CDR1 is KGHSH and CDR2 is LQKENI. Trimming took 3 bases from V and 8 from J, leaving 19 bases between them. This CDR3 has 16 amino acids. The CDR3 nucleotides read TGTGCCAGCTCACCCTCCGGGGACGCCGGAGGGGAAAAACTGTTTTTT. Its translation is CASSPSGDAGGEKLFF.

The V and J genes are TRBV5-4 and TRBJ1-1; D unclear. The CDR3 sequence is 14 residues long. Trimming stripped 4 bases from V and 4 bases from J, with 14 bases between. CDR1 SGHNT and CDR2 YYREEE come from the germline V gene (reference sequence). CDR3 sequence reads: CASSPTAVGTEAFF. The CDR3 DNA sequence: TGTGCCAGCAGCCCAACAGCTGTAGGCACTGAAGCTTTCTTT.

The chain couples TRBV9 to TRBJ2-6; the D is unclear. The V end was cut by 0 bases, the J end by 1 base, with 8 bases between. From germline, CDR1 is SGDLS and CDR2 YYNGEE. The CDR3 is 16 residues long. Written as DNA, the CDR3 is TGTGCCAGCAGCGTAGGCCCGCGGTCTGGGGCCAACGTCCTGACTTTC. This sequence encodes CASSVGPRSGANVLTF.

J is TRBJ2-7 and V is TRBV5-1, with 8 positions matching TRBD1. Per the germline V gene, CDR1 is SGHRS and CDR2 is YFSETQ. The CDR3 totals 18 residues. V gave up 4 bases and J gave up 4 bases; unmatched junction bases: 19. The CDR3 DNA reads TGCGCCAGCAGCCACTGGATTTCACAGGACAGGGAATTGTACGAGCAGTACTTC. It translates to CASSHWISQDRELYEQYF.

As DNA, the CDR3 is TGTGCCAGCAGGGGCAGGGGGGCAGATACGCAGTATTTT. Its translation is CASRGRGADTQYF. The gene calls are TRBV7-9 and TRBJ2-3, with a possible D match to TRBD1 (7 bases). The germline V gene has CDR1 SEHNR and CDR2 FQNEAQ (reference sequence). This CDR3 region has 13 residues. Between the trimmed V and J ends, which lost 6 bases and 4 bases, there was a span of 11 bases. Looking up the rest from reference TRBV7-9 and TRBJ2-3 gives the full variable domain: DTGVSQNPRHKITKRGQNVTFRCDPISEHNRLYWYRQTLGQGPEFLTYFQNEAQLEKSRLLSDRFSAERPKGSFSTLEIQRTEQGDSAMYLCASRGRGADTQYFGPGTRLTVL.

The rearrangement links TRBV12-2 to TRBJ2-2; TRBD2 was called by the table and not checked on the DNA. TRBV12-2 is an annotated pseudogene. The CDR3 extends over 16 amino acids. The CDR3 loop is CASRDRTGGGPGELFF. The CDR3 DNA is TGTGCAAGTCGCGATCGTACGGGGGGCGGGCCCGGGGAGCTGTTTTTT.

The chain combines TRBV9 with TRBJ2-3, with 7 nucleotides matching TRBD2. The trim removed 1 base at V and 4 bases at J, leaving 6 bases unmatched. The CDR3 extends over 15 amino acids. CDR1 SGDLS and CDR2 YYNGEE come from the germline V gene. This CDR3 is CASSVTLGGADTQYF. DNA for the CDR3: TGTGCCAGCAGCGTAACCCTTGGGGGGGCAGATACGCAGTATTTT.

V is TRBV9 and J is TRBJ1-3, with D perhaps matching TRBD1 (6 bases). Germline V gene sequence: CDR1 SGDLS, CDR2 YYNGEE. The V end was cut by 3 bases, the J end by 2 bases, with 9 bases between. The CDR3 is 14 amino acids. As DNA, the CDR3 is TGTGCCAGCAGCGCGCGACAGGCTGGAAACACCATATATTTT. Protein: CASSARQAGNTIYF.

The rearrangement links TRBV6-2 or TRBV6-3 to TRBJ2-5, with D perhaps matching TRBD2 (5 bases). Trimming stripped 3 bases from V and 5 bases from J, with 7 bases between. This CDR3 has 12 residues. The germline V gene encodes CDR1 MNHEY and CDR2 SVGEGT. The CDR3 DNA reads as TGTGCCAGCAGTTATAGGACTGAGACCCAGTACTTC. Amino acids: CASSYRTETQYF.

The rearrangement links TRBV7-2 to TRBJ2-5; tentative D call: TRBD2 (5 bases). V lost 0 bases, J lost 5 bases, and 10 bases lay in between. This CDR3 comprises 14 residues. Germline assignment: CDR1 SGHTA and CDR2 FQGNSA. The CDR3 here is CASSLAVERETQYF. The CDR3 region has the DNA TGTGCCAGCAGCTTAGCCGTGGAGCGGGAGACCCAGTACTTC.

In the case of this clone: Other DNA sequences in this sample translate to the same CDR3. The DNA of the CDR3 is TGTGCCAGCTCCCCGGGGGACAGGGGCCACACAGATACGCAGTATTTT. Protein product: CASSPGDRGHTDTQYF. The J gene is TRBJ2-3, the V gene TRBV18; 10 bases match TRBD1. Losses at the gene ends were 6 bases for V and 2 bases for J; bases not matched to a gene: 8. The CDR3 is made up of 16 amino acids. The germline CDR1 and CDR2 sequences are KGHSH and LQKENI.

This chain uses TRBV19 with TRBJ1-4; 7 nucleotides match TRBD1. J gave up 2 bases and V 1 base, and 16 bases lay outside the gene matches. Germline V CDR1 and CDR2: LNHDA, SQIVND (reference sequence). The CDR3 is 20 residues long. The DNA for the CDR3 is TGTGCCAGTAGTATAGGCCTCGGACAGGTGGATTTAAGGACTAATGAAAAACTGTTTTTT. It yields the protein CASSIGLGQVDLRTNEKLFF.

The rearrangement uses TRBV15 and TRBJ1-5; TRBD1 might be the D (6 bases). Germline values: CDR1 LNHNV, CDR2 YYDKDF (reference sequence). The CDR3 loop spans 17 amino acids. Trimming took 3 bases from V and 1 from J, leaving 16 bases between them. The CDR3 loop reads CATSRIGTSQSNQPQHF. CDR3 in DNA: TGTGCCACCAGCAGGATAGGGACATCCCAAAGCAATCAGCCCCAGCATTTT. Filled out from reference TRBV15 and TRBJ1-5, the complete variable domain reads DAMVIQNPRYQVTQFGKPVTLSCSQTLNHNVMYWYQQKSSQAPKLLFHYYDKDFNNEADTPDNFQSRRPNTSFCFLDIRSPGLGDTAMYLCATSRIGTSQSNQPQHFGDGTRLSIL.